One sample yielded the 31 T cell receptor beta chains listed below, sequenced in a study of control samples from healthy donors and cancer patients (dated by TCRdb to about 2020). Library generation was performed with the immunoSEQ multiplex PCR assay. TCRdb's version of the immuneACCESS table is confined to in-frame rearrangements and falls short of the full clone set. An unresolved V gene accounts for under half of the shortfall where checked; the remainder is of unknown origin. Recorded for this sample are roughly 100,000 clones; about 89% of them occurred a single time. Together, the top ten hold about a fifth of the sample. Sequenced material: PBMCs. The source is a man aged 55-75 years with lung cancer.

V gene TRBV7-9 combines with J gene TRBJ1-3; D unclear. This CDR3 contains 17 residues. Germline CDR1 is SEHNR and CDR2 is FQNEAQ (reference sequence). Trimming stripped 5 bases from V and 8 bases from J, with 25 bases between. CDR3 coding DNA: TGTGCCAGCAGCCCGCCCGTCCGGGCCCCAGCGGGATACACCATATATTTT. Protein: CASSPPVRAPAGYTIYF.

This clone was seen once. The chain employs TRBV24-1 and TRBJ1-5; D unclear. V gave up 4 bases and J gave up 3 bases, with 9 bases separating them. Germline assignment: CDR1 KGHDR and CDR2 SFDVKD. The CDR3 loop spans 14 amino acids. The CDR3 nucleotides read TGTGCCACCAGTGACCTGGACCCCAATCAGCCCCAGCATTTT. Translation gives CATSDLDPNQPQHF.

The genes are TRBV29-1 and TRBJ2-2; D possibly matches TRBD1 or TRBD2 (5 bases each). CDR3 length: 17 amino acids. The germline gives CDR1 SQVTM, CDR2 ANQGSEA. Between the trimmed V and J ends, which lost 0 bases and 6 bases, there was a span of 20 bases. Written as DNA, the CDR3 is TGCAGCGTTGAAGATCCGAGGGGAAGAACGCGCTCCGGGGAGCTGTTTTTT. Translation gives CSVEDPRGRTRSGELFF.

The V gene is TRBV9, the J gene TRBJ2-6; D perhaps matches TRBD2 (6 bases). V lost 0 bases and J lost 4, with 17 bases in between. This CDR3 is built from 18 residues. Germline assignment: CDR1 SGDLS and CDR2 YYNGEE. CDR3 loop: CASSVDQGGEAGANVLTF. CDR3 in DNA: TGTGCCAGCAGCGTAGACCAAGGCGGGGAGGCGGGGGCCAACGTCCTGACTTTC.

The chain employs TRBV5-1 and TRBJ1-6; D remains unclear. Trimming removed 4 bases at V and 5 bases at J, with 10 bases between. The CDR3 totals 14 residues. Germline V gene sequence: CDR1 SGHRS, CDR2 YFSETQ. CDR3 DNA: TGCGCCAGCAGCGCCTCGGGAGATAATTCACCCCTCCACTTT. Its protein is CASSASGDNSPLHF.

The chain combines TRBV27 with TRBJ2-7; D tentatively reads TRBD1 or TRBD2 (7 bases each). The germline CDR1 and CDR2 sequences are MNHEY and SMNVEV (reference sequence). Trimming took off 5 bases at V and 1 base at J, with 15 bases between the two ends. The CDR3 consists of 15 residues. Written as DNA, the CDR3 is TGTGCCAGCAGTCCCCAGGGGGGGATATCCTACGAGCAGTACGTC. Protein: CASSPQGGISYEQYV.

The chain links TRBV9 to TRBJ1-5; D unclear. The CDR3 extends over 15 amino acids. The germline V gene has CDR1 SGDLS and CDR2 YYNGEE. Between the trimmed V and J ends, which lost 0 bases and 0 bases, there was a span of 7 bases. The CDR3 DNA is TGTGCCAGCAGCGTAGATGCGGGTAGCAATCAGCCCCAGCATTTT. It encodes CASSVDAGSNQPQHF.

This clone was picked up one time. The chain joins TRBV4-1 to TRBJ2-5; D is undetermined. V gave up 1 base and J gave up 5 bases, with 11 bases separating them. CDR1 and CDR2 from the germline V gene are MGHRA and YSYEKL. This CDR3 is built from 14 residues. DNA of the CDR3: TGCGCCAGCAGCCAAGCCCGACTGGGGGAGACCCAGTACTTC. Protein: CASSQARLGETQYF.

The V call is TRBV24-1, the J call TRBJ1-1, with TRBD1 as a possible D gene (6 bases). Trimming stripped 4 bases from V and 10 bases from J, with 18 bases between. CDR1 and CDR2 from the germline V gene are KGHDR and SFDVKD. This CDR3 is built from 14 residues. CDR3 loop: CATSDHPGASGAFF. In DNA form, the CDR3 reads TGTGCCACCAGTGACCATCCGGGGGCCTCCGGAGCTTTCTTT.

The chain has TRBV5-1 and TRBJ1-2, with 7 nucleotides matching TRBD1. The CDR3 covers 16 residues. Trimming at V came to 4 bases and at J to 1 base, leaving 10 bases not matched to a gene. Per germline, CDR1 SGHRS and CDR2 YFSETQ. CDR3 in amino acids: CASSTRWDRNNYGYTF. CDR3 bases: TGCGCCAGCAGCACCCGATGGGACAGAAATAACTATGGCTACACCTTC.

This clone was picked up one time. The chain couples TRBV7-8 to TRBJ1-6, with a weak D call TRBD1 (6 bases). Per germline, CDR1 SGHVS and CDR2 FQNEAQ. V was trimmed by 8 bases and J by 10 bases, leaving 15 bases between them. CDR3 length: 13 residues. The CDR3 DNA sequence: TGTGCCAGCGGGGGGGCCCGATCCTCACCCCTCCACTTT. The encoded protein is CASGGARSSPLHF.

The V call is TRBV7-2, the J call TRBJ2-5, with 9 bases matching TRBD1. CDR1 is SGHTA, CDR2 FQGNSA, per germline. The CDR3 consists of 15 residues. Unmatched junction bases numbered 4, after V lost 4 bases and J lost 1 base. CDR3: CASSWDRAIQETQYF. The DNA for the CDR3 is TGTGCCAGCAGCTGGGACAGGGCCATCCAAGAGACCCAGTACTTC.

This rearrangement joins TRBV5-1 to TRBJ2-2, with D perhaps TRBD1 (6 bases). V was pared by 0 bases and J by 2 bases, with 14 bases between. This CDR3 has 17 amino acids. Germline V gives CDR1 SGHRS, CDR2 YFSETQ. The CDR3 protein is CASSLGHRDPNTGELFF. The CDR3, as DNA: TGCGCCAGCAGCTTGGGCCACAGGGACCCTAACACCGGGGAGCTGTTTTTT. Variable domain in full (rest from reference TRBV5-1 and TRBJ2-2): KAGVTQTPRYLIKTRGQQVTLSCSPISGHRSVSWYQQTPGQGLQFLFEYFSETQRNKGNFPGRFSGRQFSNSRSEMNVSTLELGDSALYLCASSLGHRDPNTGELFFGEGSRLTVL.

V and J are TRBV25-1 and TRBJ2-5; 7 bases agree with TRBD1. With 8 bases clipped from V and 4 bases from J, the junction kept 4 bases outside the gene matches. The CDR3 runs to 12 residues. The V gene's germline CDR1 is MGHDK and CDR2 SYGVNS. This CDR3 is CASGHRGETQYF. In DNA, the CDR3 is TGTGCCAGCGGGCACAGGGGAGAGACCCAGTACTTC. Full variable domain (outside the CDR3, taken from reference TRBV25-1 and TRBJ2-5): EADIYQTPRYLVIGTGKKITLECSQTMGHDKMYWYQQDPGMELHLIHYSYGVNSTEKGDLSSESTVSRIRTEHFPLTLESARPSHTSQYLCASGHRGETQYFGPGTRLLVL.

The genes are TRBV9 and TRBJ1-1, with a weak D call TRBD1 (6 bases). The V and J ends lost 3 bases and 4 bases respectively, with 16 bases between them. CDR3 size: 15 residues. Germline V gives CDR1 SGDLS, CDR2 YYNGEE. CDR3 coding DNA: TGTGCCAGCAGCGAGTACAGGGTTTCCGGCACTGAAGCTTTCTTT. As protein: CASSEYRVSGTEAFF.

This clone is a singleton in its sample. V is TRBV5-5 and J is TRBJ2-2; 7 bases are a match to TRBD1. V lost 0 bases, J lost 1 base, and 3 bases stayed unmatched. The CDR3 is 16 amino acids. Germline V gives CDR1 SGHKS, CDR2 YYEKEE (reference sequence). CDR3 residues: CASSLETGRNTGELFF. The CDR3, as DNA: TGTGCCAGCAGCTTGGAGACAGGGCGGAACACCGGGGAGCTGTTTTTT.

The chain joins TRBV11-3 to TRBJ1-2; D unclear. Germline CDR1 is SGHNT and CDR2 is YENEEA. CDR3 length: 13 residues. Trimming pared 1 base from V and 4 bases from J, leaving 7 bases between. CDR3 coding DNA: TGTGCCAGCAGCTTAGGAGGGAGCTATGGCTACACCTTC. It is translated as CASSLGGSYGYTF.

This chain links TRBV7-3 with TRBJ1-1; D is undetermined. The CDR3 consists of 13 residues. Germline V lookup: CDR1 SGHTA, CDR2 FQGTGA. Trimming left V 3 bases short and J 2 bases short, with 7 bases between. CDR3 sequence: CASSFGTNTEAFF. The CDR3 DNA follows: TGTGCCAGCAGCTTCGGCACTAACACTGAAGCTTTCTTT.

V usage is TRBV29-1 and J usage is TRBJ2-5; the match to TRBD2 covers 8 bases. This CDR3 is 14 amino acids long. J lost 5 bases, V lost 4 bases, and 9 bases had no gene match. The germline V gene encodes CDR1 SQVTM and CDR2 ANQGSEA. CDR3 nucleotide sequence: TGCAGCGTTGTGCGATCGGGGGGGCCTGAGACCCAGTACTTC. This gives the protein CSVVRSGGPETQYF.

This clone showed up just once. The chain joins TRBV7-8 to TRBJ1-5; D not certain. The germline CDR1 and CDR2 sequences are SGHVS and FQNEAQ. The V end lost 4 bases, the J end lost 4 bases, and 17 bases lay between the germline ends. The CDR3 extends over 16 amino acids. The CDR3 sequence is CASSSSGGFYNQPQHF. The CDR3 DNA reads TGTGCCAGCAGCTCCTCGGGAGGGTTTTATAATCAGCCCCAGCATTTT.

V gene TRBV5-4 combines with J gene TRBJ2-3, with D uncertain. Germline V gene sequence: CDR1 SGHNT, CDR2 YYREEE (reference sequence). This CDR3 is 14 amino acids long. V dropped 6 bases and J dropped 0 bases, with 11 bases sitting between them. The CDR3 loop reads CASTQESSTDTQYF. Written as DNA, the CDR3 is TGTGCCAGCACCCAGGAATCTAGCACAGATACGCAGTATTTT.

The chain joins TRBV7-8 to TRBJ1-1, with 8 bases matching TRBD1. Losses at the gene ends were 5 bases for V and 0 bases for J; bases not matched to a gene: 5. The CDR3 has 15 amino acids. Germline V gene sequence: CDR1 SGHVS, CDR2 FQNEAQ. CDR3 nucleotides: TGTGCCAGCAGCAGCGGGACAGGTATGAACACTGAAGCTTTCTTT. This codes for CASSSGTGMNTEAFF.

The chain has TRBV2 and TRBJ1-1; D is unclear. The CDR3 loop spans 11 amino acids. Trimming removed 8 bases at V and 6 bases at J, with 10 bases between. The germline V gene has CDR1 SNHLY and CDR2 FYNNEI. For the CDR3, the DNA is TGTGCCAGCGGGTTTAACTCTGAAGCTTTCTTT. This sequence encodes CASGFNSEAFF.

The rearrangement links TRBV7-2 to TRBJ1-3, with a possible D match to TRBD1 (6 bases). V lost 6 bases to trimming and J lost 1 base, with 13 bases between them. Germline-derived CDR1 and CDR2 are SGHTA and FQGNSA. The CDR3 has 15 amino acids. Here the CDR3 DNA reads TGTGCCAGCAGGGAAGGTGGACAGTCTGGAAACACCATATATTTT. Encoded protein: CASREGGQSGNTIYF.

V and J are TRBV6-5 and TRBJ2-4; D remains ambiguous. The V end lost 5 bases, the J end lost 10 bases, and 15 bases lay between the germline ends. The V gene's germline CDR1 is MNHEY and CDR2 SVGAGI. The CDR3 contains 13 residues. The CDR3 DNA follows: TGTGCCAGCAGTACGACTGCCGGAAGGATTCAGTACTTC. It codes for CASSTTAGRIQYF.

The chain links TRBV5-3 to TRBJ2-7; D is unresolved. TRBV5-3 counts as an open reading frame of uncertain function. CDR3 length: 11 amino acids. Trimming took off 1 base at V and 6 bases at J, with 5 bases between the two ends. CDR3 sequence: CARSLYSEQYV. In DNA, the CDR3 is TGTGCCAGAAGCTTGTACTCCGAGCAGTACGTC.

The V gene is TRBV7-2, the J gene TRBJ2-6, with a tentative D call TRBD1 (5 bases). This CDR3 region has 15 residues. The germline CDR1 and CDR2 sequences are SGHTA and FQGNSA. V was clipped by 3 bases and J by 4 bases, with 10 bases between them. DNA of the CDR3: TGTGCCAGCAGCTTCCAGGGTTCCGGGGCCAACGTCCTGACTTTC. Residues: CASSFQGSGANVLTF. The complete variable domain, with remaining parts taken from reference TRBV7-2 and TRBJ2-6, reads GAGVSQSPSNKVTEKGKDVELRCDPISGHTALYWYRQSLGQGLEFLIYFQGNSAPDKSGLPSDRFSAERTGGSVSTLTIQRTQQEDSAVYLCASSFQGSGANVLTFGAGSRLTVL.

The chain uses TRBV5-1 and TRBJ2-3; no reliable D call. There are 14 residues in the CDR3. Trimming cost V 2 bases and J 2 bases, with 9 bases left between them. Germline CDR1 reads SGHRS; CDR2 reads YFSETQ. CDR3 bases: TGCGCCAGCAGCTTCAACGCGGCCACAGATACGCAGTATTTT. It yields the protein CASSFNAATDTQYF.

V gene TRBV6-5 combines with J gene TRBJ2-2, with unresolved D. Per the germline V gene, CDR1 is MNHEY and CDR2 is SVGAGI. V lost 2 bases, J lost 1 base, and 8 bases lay in between. This CDR3 contains 15 residues. CDR3 sequence (DNA): TGTGCCAGCAGTTACGTCGCAAGGAACACCGGGGAGCTGTTTTTT. It encodes CASSYVARNTGELFF.

The chain combines TRBV9 with TRBJ2-2; D gene uncertain. CDR1 is SGDLS and CDR2 is YYNGEE in the germline V gene. The V end lost 1 base, the J end lost 0 bases, and 10 bases lay between the germline ends. The CDR3 totals 16 residues. The CDR3: CASSVLATSNTGELFF. Written as DNA, the CDR3 is TGTGCCAGCAGCGTATTGGCCACTTCGAACACCGGGGAGCTGTTTTTT.

V and J are TRBV11-2 and TRBJ2-7; maybe TRBD1 (5 bases). In germline, CDR1 is SGHAT, CDR2 FQNNGV. Trimming left V 4 bases short and J 2 bases short, with 9 bases between. This CDR3 comprises 13 residues. CDR3 DNA: TGTGCCAGCAGCTACAGGAGAACCTACGAGCAGTACTTC. Its translation is CASSYRRTYEQYF.